A few counts support the clone carrying this T cell receptor (beta chain). This sample was taken from a study of blood T cell repertoires in COVID-19. Turning to the study itself: Nucleic acid was either cDNA or gDNA, and it came from T cells, B-cell-depleted T cells, or PBMCs.

The CDR3 runs to 15 residues. V shed 4 bases, J shed 9 bases, and the junction held 13 bases outside the gene matches. The germline CDR1 and CDR2 sequences are SGDLS and YYNGEE. The cohort comprised adults aged 18 to 89 years residing in approximately 25 US areas. Recovered status applied to Cohort 3 donors who had two consecutive negative PCRs. It also applied to those with clearance or with symptom resolution. In the original processing: By means of reference gene primer amplification, nucleated cell counts were estimated. Only in-frame clones appear in the TCRdb table, and some are missing; sequencing was by immunoSEQ multiplex PCR. From that table come the V and J calls and clone size; the DNA was used to work out D and trimming. The sample includes about 180,000 clones, almost 80% of them seen just once.

The chain couples TRBV9 to TRBJ2-3; 8 bases match TRBD1. This receptor was taken from a woman aged 50 to 60 who had recovered from COVID-19. Sequencing was performed on PBMCs or T cells enriched from blood (not recorded which). CDR3 DNA: TGTGCCAGCAGCCGAGTGACAGGGGCGGCCGGAACGCAGTATTTT. Protein: CASSRVTGAAGTQYF.